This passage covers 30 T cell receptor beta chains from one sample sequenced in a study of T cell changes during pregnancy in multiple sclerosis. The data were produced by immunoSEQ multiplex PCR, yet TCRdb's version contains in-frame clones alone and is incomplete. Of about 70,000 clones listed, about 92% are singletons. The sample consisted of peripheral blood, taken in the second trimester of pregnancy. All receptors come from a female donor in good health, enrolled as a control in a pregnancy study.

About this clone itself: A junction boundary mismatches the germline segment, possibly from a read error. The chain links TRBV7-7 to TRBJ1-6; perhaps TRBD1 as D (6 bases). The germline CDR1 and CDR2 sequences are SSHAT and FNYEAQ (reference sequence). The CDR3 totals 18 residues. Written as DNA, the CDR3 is TGTGCTAGCAGCTCACGGAAAGAGAGACAGCTAGGGGGTTCACCCCTCCACTTT. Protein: CASSSRKERQLGGSPLHF.

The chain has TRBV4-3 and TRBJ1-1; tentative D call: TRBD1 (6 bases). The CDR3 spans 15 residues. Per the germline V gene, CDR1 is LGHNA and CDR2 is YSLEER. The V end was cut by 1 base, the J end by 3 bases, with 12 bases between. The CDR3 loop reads CASSQVGQRDTEAFF. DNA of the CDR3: TGCGCCAGCAGCCAAGTCGGACAGAGGGACACTGAAGCTTTCTTT.

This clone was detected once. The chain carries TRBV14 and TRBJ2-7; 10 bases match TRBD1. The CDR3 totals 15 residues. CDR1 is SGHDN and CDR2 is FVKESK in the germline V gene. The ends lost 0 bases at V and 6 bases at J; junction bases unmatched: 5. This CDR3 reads CASSQDWTGGTEQYF. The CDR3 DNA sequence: TGTGCCAGCAGCCAAGATTGGACAGGGGGGACCGAGCAGTACTTC. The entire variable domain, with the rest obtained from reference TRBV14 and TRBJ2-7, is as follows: EAGVTQFPSHSVIEKGQTVTLRCDPISGHDNLYWYRRVMGKEIKFLLHFVKESKQDESGMPNNRFLAERTGGTYSTLKVQPAELEDSGVYFCASSQDWTGGTEQYFGPGTRLTVT.

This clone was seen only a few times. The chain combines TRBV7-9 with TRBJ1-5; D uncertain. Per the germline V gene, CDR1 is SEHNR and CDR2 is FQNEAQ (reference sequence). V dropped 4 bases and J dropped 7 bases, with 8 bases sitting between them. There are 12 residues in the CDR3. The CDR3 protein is CASSWESQPQHF. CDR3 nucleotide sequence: TGTGCCAGCAGCTGGGAGTCGCAGCCCCAGCATTTT.

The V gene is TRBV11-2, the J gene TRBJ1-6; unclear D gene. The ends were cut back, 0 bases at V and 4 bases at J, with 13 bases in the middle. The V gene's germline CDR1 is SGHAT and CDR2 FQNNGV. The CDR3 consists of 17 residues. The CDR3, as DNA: TGTGCCAGCAGCTTAGATTACCCCGGCAGGTATAATTCACCCCTCCACTTT. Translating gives CASSLDYPGRYNSPLHF.

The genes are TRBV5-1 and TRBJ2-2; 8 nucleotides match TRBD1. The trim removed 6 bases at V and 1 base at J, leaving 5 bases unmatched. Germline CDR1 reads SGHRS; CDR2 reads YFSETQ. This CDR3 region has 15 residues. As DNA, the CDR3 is TGCGCCAGCACGCCAGGGGGCCTGAACACCGGGGAGCTGTTTTTT. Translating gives CASTPGGLNTGELFF.

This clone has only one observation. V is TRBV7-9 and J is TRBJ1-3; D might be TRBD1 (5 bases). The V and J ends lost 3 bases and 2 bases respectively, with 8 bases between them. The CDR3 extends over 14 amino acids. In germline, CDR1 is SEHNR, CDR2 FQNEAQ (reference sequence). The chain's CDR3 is CASSFVGAGNTIYF. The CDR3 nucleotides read TGTGCCAGCAGCTTTGTAGGGGCTGGAAACACCATATATTTT.

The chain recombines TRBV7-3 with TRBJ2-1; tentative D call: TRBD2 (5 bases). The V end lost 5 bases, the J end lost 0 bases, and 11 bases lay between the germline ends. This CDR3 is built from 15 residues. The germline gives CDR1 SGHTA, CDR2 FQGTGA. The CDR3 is CASSPLRGSYNEQFF. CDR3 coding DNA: TGTGCCAGCAGCCCTCTTCGGGGCTCCTACAATGAGCAGTTCTTC.

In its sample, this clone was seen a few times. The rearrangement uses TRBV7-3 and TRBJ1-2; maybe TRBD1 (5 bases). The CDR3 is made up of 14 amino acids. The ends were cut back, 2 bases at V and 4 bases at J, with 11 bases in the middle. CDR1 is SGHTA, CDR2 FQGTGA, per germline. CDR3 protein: CASSLQGPRYGYTF. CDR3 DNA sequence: TGTGCCAGCAGCTTACAGGGCCCGCGCTATGGCTACACCTTC.

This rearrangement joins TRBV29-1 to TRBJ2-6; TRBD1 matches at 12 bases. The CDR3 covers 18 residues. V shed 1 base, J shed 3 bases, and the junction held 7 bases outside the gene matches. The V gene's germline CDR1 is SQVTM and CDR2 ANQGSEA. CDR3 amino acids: CSVEGERDRGRGANVLTF. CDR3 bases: TGCAGCGTTGAAGGGGAAAGGGACAGGGGGCGTGGGGCCAACGTCCTGACTTTC.

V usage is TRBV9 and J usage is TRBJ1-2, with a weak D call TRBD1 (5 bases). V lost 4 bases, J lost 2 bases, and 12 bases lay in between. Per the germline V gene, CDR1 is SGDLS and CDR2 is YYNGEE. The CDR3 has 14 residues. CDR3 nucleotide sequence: TGTGCCAGCAGCCCCTTTGGGGCCAACTATGGCTACACCTTC. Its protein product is CASSPFGANYGYTF.

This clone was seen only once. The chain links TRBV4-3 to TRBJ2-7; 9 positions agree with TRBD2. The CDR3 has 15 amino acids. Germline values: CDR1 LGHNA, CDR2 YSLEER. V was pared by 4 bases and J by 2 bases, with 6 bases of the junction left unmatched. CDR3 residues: CASSPTGGGAYEQYF. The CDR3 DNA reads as TGCGCCAGCAGCCCCACTGGCGGGGGGGCCTACGAGCAGTACTTC.

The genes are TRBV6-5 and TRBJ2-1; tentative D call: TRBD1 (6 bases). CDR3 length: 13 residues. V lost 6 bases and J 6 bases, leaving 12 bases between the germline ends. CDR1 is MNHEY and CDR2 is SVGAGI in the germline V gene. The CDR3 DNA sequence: TGTGCCAGCAGCCATACAGGGAGCAATGAGCAGTTCTTC. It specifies CASSHTGSNEQFF.

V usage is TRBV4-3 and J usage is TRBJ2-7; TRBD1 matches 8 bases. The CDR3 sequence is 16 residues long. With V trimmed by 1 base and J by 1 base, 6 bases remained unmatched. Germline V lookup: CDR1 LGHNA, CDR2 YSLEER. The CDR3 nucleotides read TGCGCCAGCAGCCAAGTTACGACAGGGGCGTCCTACGAGCAGTACTTC. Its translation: CASSQVTTGASYEQYF.

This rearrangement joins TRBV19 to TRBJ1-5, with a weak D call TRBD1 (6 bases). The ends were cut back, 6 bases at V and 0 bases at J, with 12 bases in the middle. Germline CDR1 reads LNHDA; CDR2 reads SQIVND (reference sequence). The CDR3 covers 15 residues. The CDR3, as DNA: TGTGCCAGTAGAAACTGGGACATTAGCAATCAGCCCCAGCATTTT. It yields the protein CASRNWDISNQPQHF.

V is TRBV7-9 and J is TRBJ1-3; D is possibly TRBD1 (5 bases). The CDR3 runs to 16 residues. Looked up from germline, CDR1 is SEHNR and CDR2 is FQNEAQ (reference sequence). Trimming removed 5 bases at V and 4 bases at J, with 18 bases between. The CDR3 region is CASSLERGAGGNTIYF. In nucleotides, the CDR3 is TGTGCCAGCAGCCTTGAAAGGGGCGCGGGAGGAAACACCATATATTTT.

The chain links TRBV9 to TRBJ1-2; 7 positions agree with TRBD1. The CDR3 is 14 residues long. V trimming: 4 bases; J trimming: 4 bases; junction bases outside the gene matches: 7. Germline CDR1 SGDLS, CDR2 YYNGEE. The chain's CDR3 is CASSPYRGSYGYTF. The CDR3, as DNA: TGTGCCAGCAGCCCGTACAGGGGATCCTATGGCTACACCTTC. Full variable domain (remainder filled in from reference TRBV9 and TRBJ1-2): DSGVTQTPKHLITATGQRVTLRCSPRSGDLSVYWYQQSLDQGLQFLIQYYNGEERAKGNILERFSAQQFPDLHSELNLSSLELGDSALYFCASSPYRGSYGYTFGSGTRLTVV.

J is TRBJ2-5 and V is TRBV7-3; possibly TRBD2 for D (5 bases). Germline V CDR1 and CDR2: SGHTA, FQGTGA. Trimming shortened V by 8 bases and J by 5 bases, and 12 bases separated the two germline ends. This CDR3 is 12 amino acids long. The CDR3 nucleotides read TGTGCCAGCTCCCTAGCCGGGGAGACCCAGTACTTC. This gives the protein CASSLAGETQYF.

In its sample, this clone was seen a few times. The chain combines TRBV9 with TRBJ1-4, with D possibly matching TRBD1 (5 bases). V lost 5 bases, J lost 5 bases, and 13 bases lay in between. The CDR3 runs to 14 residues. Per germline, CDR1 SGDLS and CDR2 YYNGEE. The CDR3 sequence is CASSPGGANEKLFF. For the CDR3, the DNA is TGTGCCAGCAGTCCCGGTGGGGCCAATGAAAAACTGTTTTTT.

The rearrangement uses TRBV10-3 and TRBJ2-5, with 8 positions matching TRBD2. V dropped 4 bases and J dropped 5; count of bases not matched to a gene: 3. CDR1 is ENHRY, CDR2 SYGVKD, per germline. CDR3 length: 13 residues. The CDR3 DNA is TGTGCCATCAGTGCCCGGACTAGCGAGACCCAGTACTTC. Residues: CAISARTSETQYF.

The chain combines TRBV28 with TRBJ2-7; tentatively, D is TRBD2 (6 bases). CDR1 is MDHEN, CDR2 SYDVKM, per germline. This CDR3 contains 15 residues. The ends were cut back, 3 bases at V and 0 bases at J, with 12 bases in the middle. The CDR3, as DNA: TGTGCCAGCAGTTTGCCGGAGGGGAACTCCTACGAGCAGTACTTC. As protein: CASSLPEGNSYEQYF.

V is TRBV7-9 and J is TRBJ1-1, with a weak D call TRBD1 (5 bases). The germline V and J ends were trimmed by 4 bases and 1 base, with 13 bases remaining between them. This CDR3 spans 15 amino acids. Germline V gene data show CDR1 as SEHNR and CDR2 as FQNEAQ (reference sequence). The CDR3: CASSYRRGENTEAFF. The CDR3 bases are TGTGCCAGCAGCTACCGCCGGGGGGAGAACACTGAAGCTTTCTTT.

The CDR3 is CASSRGDRGSSYNSPLHF. The CDR3 DNA reads TGTGCCAGCAGCCGGGGGGACAGGGGAAGCTCCTATAATTCACCCCTCCACTTT. This chain joins TRBV28 and TRBJ1-6, with 10 bases that match TRBD1. Trimming took 6 bases from V and 0 from J; bases not matched to a gene: 8. CDR1 is MDHEN, CDR2 SYDVKM, per germline. CDR3 size: 18 residues. The full variable domain, completed using reference TRBV28 and TRBJ1-6, is DVKVTQSSRYLVKRTGEKVFLECVQDMDHENMFWYRQDPGLGLRLIYFSYDVKMKEKGDIPEGYSVSREKKERFSLILESASTNQTSMYLCASSRGDRGSSYNSPLHFGNGTRLTVT.

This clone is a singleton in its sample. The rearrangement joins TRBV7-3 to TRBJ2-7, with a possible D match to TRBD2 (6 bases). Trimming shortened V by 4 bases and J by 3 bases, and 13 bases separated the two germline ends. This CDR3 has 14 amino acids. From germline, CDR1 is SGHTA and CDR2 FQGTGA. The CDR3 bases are TGTGCCAGCAGCTGGAAGACTAGTGGCTACGAGCAGTACTTC. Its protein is CASSWKTSGYEQYF.

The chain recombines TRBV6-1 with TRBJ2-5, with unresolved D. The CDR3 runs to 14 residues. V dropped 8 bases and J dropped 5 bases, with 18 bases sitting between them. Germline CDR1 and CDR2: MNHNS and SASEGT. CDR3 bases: TGTGCCAGCCTATTCAGAGGCTTGCGGGAGACCCAGTACTTC. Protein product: CASLFRGLRETQYF.

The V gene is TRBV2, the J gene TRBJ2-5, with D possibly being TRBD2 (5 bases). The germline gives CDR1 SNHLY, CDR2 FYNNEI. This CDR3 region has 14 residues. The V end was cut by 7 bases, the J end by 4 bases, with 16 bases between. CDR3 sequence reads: CASTRAGIGETQYF. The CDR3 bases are TGTGCCAGCACTAGGGCCGGGATAGGAGAGACCCAGTACTTC.

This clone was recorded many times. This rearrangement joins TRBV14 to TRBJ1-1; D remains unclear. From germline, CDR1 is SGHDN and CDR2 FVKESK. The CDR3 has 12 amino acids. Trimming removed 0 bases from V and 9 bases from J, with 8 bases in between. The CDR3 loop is CASSQEAPKAFF. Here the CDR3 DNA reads TGTGCCAGCAGCCAAGAGGCCCCAAAAGCTTTCTTT.

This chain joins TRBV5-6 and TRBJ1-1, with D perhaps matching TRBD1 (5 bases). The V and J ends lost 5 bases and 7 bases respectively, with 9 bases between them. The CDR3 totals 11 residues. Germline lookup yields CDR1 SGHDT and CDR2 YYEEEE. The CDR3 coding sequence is TGTGCCAGCAGGGTAGGGGATGAAGCTTTCTTT. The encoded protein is CASRVGDEAFF.

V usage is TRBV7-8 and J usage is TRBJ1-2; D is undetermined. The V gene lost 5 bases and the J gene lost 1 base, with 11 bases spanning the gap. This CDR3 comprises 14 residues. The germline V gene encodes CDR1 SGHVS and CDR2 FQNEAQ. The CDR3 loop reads CASSEARGNYGYTF. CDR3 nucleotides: TGTGCCAGCAGCGAAGCTCGGGGTAACTATGGCTACACCTTC.

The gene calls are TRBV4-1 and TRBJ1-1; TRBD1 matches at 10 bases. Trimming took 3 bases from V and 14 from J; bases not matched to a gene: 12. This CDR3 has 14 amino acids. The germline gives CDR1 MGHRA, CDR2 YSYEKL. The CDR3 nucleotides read TGCGCCAGCAGCCACGACTCTTGGACAGGGGGGTACTTCTTT. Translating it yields CASSHDSWTGGYFF.